Sequencing of this T cell receptor beta chain was carried out in a study of blood T cell repertoires in COVID-19. In the original analysis: Estimates of nucleated cell counts were drawn from the amplification of reference gene primers. The table came from immunoSEQ multiplex PCR; TCRdb's copy has only in-frame clones and leaves some out. V, J and clone size reflect that table, while D and trimming were determined from the DNA. The table lists 200,000 to 300,000 clones, about 87% of them singletons. Trimming took 10 bases from V and 2 from J, leaving 12 bases between them. The CDR3 totals 13 residues. Germline V gene data show CDR1 as SNHLY and CDR2 as FYNNEI.

The V call is TRBV2, the J call TRBJ1-3; D gene ambiguous. This receptor was obtained from a woman in her thirties or forties with acute or convalescent COVID-19. The sequenced sample consisted of peripheral blood. The CDR3 bases are TGTGCCACCGAGAGAGGAACTGGAAACACCATATATTTT. It codes for CATERGTGNTIYF. Filled out from reference TRBV2 and TRBJ1-3, the complete variable domain reads EPEVTQTPSHQVTQMGQEVILRCVPISNHLYFYWYRQILGQKVEFLVSFYNNEISEKSEIFDDQFSVERPDGSNFTLKIRSTKLEDSAMYFCATERGTGNTIYFGEGSWLTVV.